Shown below are 16 T cell receptor beta chains from a single sample sequenced in a study of regulatory T cells in long-lasting Graves disease. Time point of the sample: persistent/refractory GD, antithyroid drugs over 5 years with positive TRAb. RNA isolated from PBMCs was used to make the TCR library. Arm-PCR of CDR3 regions with iRepertoire HTBI primers generated TCR beta libraries. TCRdb re-called the multiplex PCR reads through MiXCR, storing one row per CDR3 protein. This table holds 650,000 to 850,000 distinct CDR3 sequences, 25% to 35% found once. The sequencing used peripheral blood mononuclear cells (PBMCs), collected when the disease was refractory, from a patient treated with antithyroid drugs. The receptors were sampled from a female donor with Graves disease.

In its sample, this clonotype was seen a few times. The chain combines TRBV20-1 with TRBJ2-7, with 10 bases aligning to TRBD1. Germline V gene sequence: CDR1 DFQATT, CDR2 SNEGSKA (reference sequence). The CDR3 length is 17 residues. The V and J ends lost 5 bases and 2 bases, in that order; junction bases with no gene match: 15. CDR3 nucleotides: TGCAGTGCTGTGGGACAGGGGACAAAGATAACCCCCTACGAGCAGTACTTC. Translation gives CSAVGQGTKITPYEQYF.

This clonotype was recorded many times. The chain combines TRBV28 with TRBJ1-2; weak D call: TRBD1 (6 bases). Germline V CDR1 and CDR2: MDHEN, SYDVKM. The CDR3 consists of 14 residues. With 5 bases removed from V and 4 bases from J, the gap between germline ends came to 14 bases. The CDR3 loop is CASSDAGGGYGYTF. The CDR3 DNA follows: TGTGCCAGCAGTGACGCGGGGGGCGGCTATGGCTACACCTTC.

This clonotype has just a few counts. V gene TRBV20-1 combines with J gene TRBJ1-2, with unresolved D. The CDR3 is made up of 11 amino acids. Trimming stripped 7 bases from V and 4 bases from J, with 10 bases between. Germline CDR1 reads DFQATT; CDR2 reads SNEGSKA (reference sequence). This chain's CDR3 is CSGKVTYGYTF. CDR3 DNA sequence: TGCAGTGGTAAAGTAACCTATGGCTACACCTTC.

As for this clonotype: A read error is likely, as this CDR3 ends without the conserved phenylalanine or tryptophan. The chain has TRBV5-1 and TRBJ1-4; a weak D match, TRBD1 (6 bases). The germline CDR1 and CDR2 sequences are SGHRS and YFSETQ. The CDR3 is made up of 17 amino acids. The V end was cut by 4 bases, the J end by 0 bases, with 16 bases between. The CDR3 here is CASSGGQGPATNEKLFL. The CDR3 DNA follows: TGCGCCAGCAGCGGAGGGCAGGGGCCAGCAACTAATGAAAAACTGTTTCTT.

This clonotype was observed many times. The chain employs TRBV2 and TRBJ1-4; no clear D gene. The V end was cut by 10 bases, the J end by 0 bases, with 6 bases between. This CDR3 is built from 12 residues. Germline V gives CDR1 SNHLY, CDR2 FYNNEI. Here the CDR3 reads CAILATNEKLFF. Written as DNA, the CDR3 is TGTGCCATCCTCGCAACTAATGAAAAACTGTTTTTT.

This rearrangement joins TRBV6-2 or TRBV6-3 to TRBJ1-5, with TRBD1 matching over 9 bases. The CDR3 runs to 15 residues. Trimming removed 6 bases from V and 2 bases from J; junction bases left unmatched: 5. CDR1 MNHEY and CDR2 SVGEGT come from the germline V gene. CDR3 in amino acids: CASRFRQGGNQPQHF. For the CDR3, the DNA is TGTGCCAGCAGGTTTAGACAGGGGGGCAATCAGCCCCAGCATTTT.

The V and J genes are TRBV30 and TRBJ2-5; maybe TRBD1 (6 bases). With 2 bases removed from V and 4 bases from J, the gap between germline ends came to 11 bases. The germline CDR1 and CDR2 sequences are GTSNPN and SVGIG (reference sequence). This CDR3 comprises 13 residues. The CDR3 DNA sequence: TGTGCCTGGAGTTCCCTAGGGGGAGAGACCCAGTACTTC. The encoded protein is CAWSSLGGETQYF.

The chain is built from TRBV20-1 and TRBJ1-1; D gene ambiguous. The CDR3 is 15 amino acids. CDR1 and CDR2 (germline): DFQATT, SNEGSKA (reference sequence). V lost 0 bases, J lost 1 base, and 12 bases lay in between. CDR3 amino acids: CSARDRKPENTEAFF. For the CDR3, the DNA is TGCAGTGCTAGAGATCGTAAACCTGAGAACACTGAAGCTTTCTTT.

This clonotype appeared a few times. The chain recombines TRBV30 with TRBJ1-5; D call uncertain. This CDR3 is built from 13 residues. V was clipped by 1 base and J by 0 bases, with 4 bases between them. Germline V gene data show CDR1 as GTSNPN and CDR2 as SVGIG (reference sequence). The CDR3 bases are TGTGCCTGGAGTGAGGGTAGCAATCAGCCCCAGCATTTT. The encoded protein is CAWSEGSNQPQHF.

This clonotype was seen more than once but under ten times. This sequence joins TRBV6-4 and TRBJ1-1, with no clear D. Germline V gives CDR1 MRHNA, CDR2 SNTAGT. V lost 0 bases to trimming and J lost 4 bases, with 6 bases between them. This CDR3 spans 13 amino acids. CDR3 residues: CASSDSEVTEAFF. CDR3 in DNA: TGTGCCAGCAGTGACTCGGAAGTCACTGAAGCTTTCTTT.

This sequence joins TRBV29-1 and TRBJ1-4, with D unresolved. CDR3 length equals 15 residues. V lost 2 bases and J 8 bases, leaving 18 bases between the germline ends. The germline gives CDR1 SQVTM, CDR2 ANQGSEA. CDR3: CSVESGGQLGEKLFF. As DNA, the CDR3 is TGCAGCGTTGAATCGGGCGGCCAACTAGGGGAAAAACTGTTTTTT.

This clonotype appeared many times. V usage is TRBV18 and J usage is TRBJ1-3, with D possibly TRBD1 on 6 matching bases. CDR1 KGHSH and CDR2 LQKENI come from the germline V gene. CDR3 length: 14 residues. Trimming removed 8 bases from V and 0 bases from J, with 11 bases in between. The CDR3 nucleotides are TGTGCCAGCAGTCCGGACAGCTCTGGAAACACCATATATTTT. It yields the protein CASSPDSSGNTIYF.

The chain recombines TRBV28 with TRBJ2-2; D may be TRBD1 or TRBD2 (7 bases each). Germline V gives CDR1 MDHEN, CDR2 SYDVKM. The CDR3 is made up of 17 amino acids. The V end was cut by 7 bases, the J end by 5 bases, with 23 bases between. Here the CDR3 DNA reads TGTGCCAGCACCCTGGGGAGGGGGCCGGTGAAGACCGGGGAGCTGTTTTTT. This sequence encodes CASTLGRGPVKTGELFF.

The chain uses TRBV4-1 and TRBJ2-2; D assignment may be TRBD1 or TRBD2 (5 bases each). Germline CDR1 reads MGHRA; CDR2 reads YSYEKL. This CDR3 is built from 15 residues. Trimming removed 10 bases at V and 0 bases at J, with 15 bases between. Written as DNA, the CDR3 is TGCGCCACCAGACTCCGGGGCCCGAACACCGGGGAGCTGTTTTTT. It specifies CATRLRGPNTGELFF.

There are a few counts of this clonotype. The V and J genes are TRBV6-9 and TRBJ1-1, with D unresolved. The CDR3 is 13 amino acids. Per germline, CDR1 MNHGY and CDR2 SVAAGI. Trimming shortened V by 4 bases and J by 2 bases, and 8 bases separated the two germline ends. This CDR3 reads CASSWSVNTEAFF. CDR3 nucleotides: TGTGCCAGCAGTTGGTCGGTCAACACTGAAGCTTTCTTT.

This clonotype was counted between two and nine times. CDR3 nucleotides: TGTGCCAGCAGCCCCCGGGTGGGCGCGCAAACTGAAGCTTTCTTT. Protein sequence: CASSPRVGAQTEAFF. The chain couples TRBV3-1 to TRBJ1-1, with D hard to call. CDR3 length: 15 amino acids. Trimming removed 4 bases from V and 5 bases from J, with 17 bases in between. The V gene's germline CDR1 is LGHDT and CDR2 YNNKEL (reference sequence).